The 24 T cell receptor beta chains reported below all come from one sample, sequenced in a study of cytomegalovirus exposure and HLA in healthy donors. The PCR used 60 Vbeta and 13 Jbeta primers. This table comes from immunoSEQ multiplex PCR, and its TCRdb copy is limited to in-frame clones, with some not included. The sample has fewer than 60,000 clones, approximately 84% seen once. The source material was PBMCs. Every receptor here comes from a man in his fifties in good health and CMV-seronegative.

This clone occurred a few times. The chain carries TRBV9 and TRBJ1-1; 8 nucleotides line up with TRBD1. With 4 bases clipped from V and 7 bases from J, the junction kept 12 bases outside the gene matches. The CDR3 is made up of 15 amino acids. Germline V gives CDR1 SGDLS, CDR2 YYNGEE. The CDR3 loop is CASSPKDRVRSEAFF. The CDR3 nucleotides are TGTGCCAGCAGCCCCAAGGACAGGGTAAGAAGTGAAGCTTTCTTT.

The chain joins TRBV5-4 to TRBJ2-7; D not certain. Trimming cost V 0 bases and J 3 bases, with 4 bases left between them. From germline, CDR1 is SGHNT and CDR2 YYREEE (reference sequence). CDR3 size: 12 residues. Here the CDR3 reads CASSLDNYEQYF. CDR3 sequence (DNA): TGTGCCAGCAGCTTGGACAACTACGAGCAGTACTTC.

The V gene is TRBV11-2, the J gene TRBJ2-7, with D unresolved. CDR3 length equals 11 residues. V was pared by 5 bases and J by 3 bases, with 5 bases between. The germline V gene has CDR1 SGHAT and CDR2 FQNNGV. CDR3 DNA sequence: TGTGCCAGCAGCCGCTACTACGAGCAGTACTTC. Translating it yields CASSRYYEQYF.

The chain links TRBV28 to TRBJ2-7; D remains unclear. The CDR3 has 15 residues. The germline CDR1 and CDR2 sequences are MDHEN and SYDVKM. V was cut by 3 bases and J by 0 bases, with 12 bases left in between. The CDR3 nucleotides read TGTGCCAGCAGTTTTGGGCAGATCTTCTCCTACGAGCAGTACTTC. Translated: CASSFGQIFSYEQYF.

The rearrangement joins TRBV15 to TRBJ2-1; 11 bases fit TRBD2. CDR1 LNHNV and CDR2 YYDKDF come from the germline V gene (reference sequence). Losses at the gene ends were 4 bases for V and 5 bases for J; bases not matched to a gene: 7. The CDR3 contains 16 residues. CDR3 DNA: TGTGCCACCAGCATGGGGTTTAGCGGGGGGGACAATGAGCAGTTCTTC. It is translated as CATSMGFSGGDNEQFF. The full variable domain, completed using reference TRBV15 and TRBJ2-1, is DAMVIQNPRYQVTQFGKPVTLSCSQTLNHNVMYWYQQKSSQAPKLLFHYYDKDFNNEADTPDNFQSRRPNTSFCFLDIRSPGLGDTAMYLCATSMGFSGGDNEQFFGPGTRLTVL.

The CDR3 loop reads CAWSVSGGASETQYF. CDR3 DNA sequence: TGTGCCTGGAGTGTTAGCGGGGGGGCGTCAGAGACCCAGTACTTC. The chain is built from TRBV30 and TRBJ2-5; TRBD2 matches at 11 bases. V was pared by 0 bases and J by 4 bases, with 4 bases of the junction left unmatched. The CDR3 sequence is 15 residues long. Germline CDR1 and CDR2: GTSNPN and SVGIG (reference sequence).

The chain has TRBV7-9 and TRBJ1-5; 7 positions agree with TRBD1. The germline V gene has CDR1 SEHNR and CDR2 FQNEAQ (reference sequence). This CDR3 has 14 residues. After removal of 8 bases from V and 2 bases from J, the junction contained 6 bases not matched to a gene. The CDR3 DNA is TGTGCCAGCGGCACAGGGGATGGCAATCAGCCCCAGCATTTT. Protein sequence: CASGTGDGNQPQHF.

The V gene is TRBV20-1, the J gene TRBJ1-2; D not certain. Trimming took off 1 base at V and 8 bases at J, with 8 bases between the two ends. Looked up from germline, CDR1 is DFQATT and CDR2 is SNEGSKA (reference sequence). CDR3 length: 11 amino acids. CDR3 sequence reads: CSARVERGYTF. The CDR3 DNA follows: TGCAGTGCTAGAGTAGAGAGGGGCTACACCTTC.

The gene calls are TRBV9 and TRBJ2-5; D remains ambiguous. Trimming took off 3 bases at V and 2 bases at J, with 11 bases between the two ends. Germline V gene lookup returns CDR1 SGDLS and CDR2 YYNGEE. The CDR3 runs to 14 residues. The CDR3 coding sequence is TGTGCCAGCAGCGACTATCCGGCTCAAGAGACCCAGTACTTC. Residues: CASSDYPAQETQYF.

The chain joins TRBV4-1 to TRBJ1-5; tentative D call: TRBD1 (6 bases). The CDR3 sequence is 15 residues long. Trimming left V 3 bases short and J 5 bases short, with 14 bases between. Looked up from germline, CDR1 is MGHRA and CDR2 is YSYEKL. The CDR3 nucleotides are TGCGCCAGCAGCCAGCACGGGACACCAGATCAGCCCCAGCATTTT. This codes for CASSQHGTPDQPQHF.

CDR3 DNA sequence: TGTGCCAGCAGCTTGGGGGCGCCGGGCACCGGGGAGCTGTTTTTT. As protein: CASSLGAPGTGELFF. The rearrangement links TRBV7-9 to TRBJ2-2; D may be TRBD1 (6 bases). This CDR3 is 15 amino acids long. Germline V lookup: CDR1 SEHNR, CDR2 FQNEAQ (reference sequence). V shed 3 bases and J shed 4 bases, with 12 bases lying between them. Complete variable domain (other parts from reference TRBV7-9 and TRBJ2-2): DTGVSQNPRHKITKRGQNVTFRCDPISEHNRLYWYRQTLGQGPEFLTYFQNEAQLEKSRLLSDRFSAERPKGSFSTLEIQRTEQGDSAMYLCASSLGAPGTGELFFGEGSRLTVL.

This clone was counted once. The chain uses TRBV11-2 and TRBJ2-7, with 8 nucleotides matching TRBD1. The length of the CDR3 is 13 residues. J lost 6 bases, V lost 5 bases, and 6 bases had no gene match. Germline V gives CDR1 SGHAT, CDR2 FQNNGV. As DNA, the CDR3 is TGTGCCAGCAGCCAAGGCCAGGGGGCCGAGCAGTACTTC. Translated, it gives CASSQGQGAEQYF.

This sequence joins TRBV19 and TRBJ2-7; no firm D call. The ends were cut back, 3 bases at V and 0 bases at J, with 12 bases in the middle. Germline CDR1 and CDR2: LNHDA and SQIVND (reference sequence). This CDR3 has 15 amino acids. The CDR3, as DNA: TGTGCCAGTAGTATCGCGACAAGAGACTCCTACGAGCAGTACTTC. Amino acids: CASSIATRDSYEQYF.

J is TRBJ1-2 and V is TRBV28, with TRBD1 matching 7 bases. Trimming removed 4 bases from V and 4 bases from J; junction bases left unmatched: 12. Germline lookup yields CDR1 MDHEN and CDR2 SYDVKM. CDR3 length equals 16 residues. The CDR3 DNA is TGTGCCAGCAGTTCACAACGTAGGGGGCGCGGCTATGGCTACACCTTC. It encodes CASSSQRRGRGYGYTF.

The chain joins TRBV18 to TRBJ1-4; D is uncertain. V was shortened by 3 bases and J by 8 bases, with 16 bases between the two germline ends. The germline gives CDR1 KGHSH, CDR2 LQKENI. The CDR3 is 15 amino acids. The CDR3 DNA reads as TGTGCCAGCTCACCGGTTGGGTTGAGGTGCGAAAAACTGTTTTTT. Its protein product is CASSPVGLRCEKLFF.

The chain carries TRBV7-9 and TRBJ2-7; the D gene is possibly TRBD1 (5 bases). V lost 1 base to trimming and J lost 1 base, with 14 bases between them. CDR1 SEHNR and CDR2 FQNEAQ come from the germline V gene (reference sequence). This CDR3 has 16 residues. The DNA for the CDR3 is TGTGCCAGCAGCTTAGTTATCACAGGTAGATCCTACGAGCAGTACTTC. This encodes CASSLVITGRSYEQYF.

Written as DNA, the CDR3 is TGTGCCAGCAGCTTAGCGGAGGGATCGAACACCGGGGAGCTGTTTTTT. Residues: CASSLAEGSNTGELFF. The chain carries TRBV7-6 and TRBJ2-2; D possibly corresponds to TRBD2 (6 bases). Germline V gene lookup returns CDR1 SGHVS and CDR2 FNYEAQ. The CDR3 extends over 16 amino acids. V was trimmed by 0 bases and J by 0 bases, leaving 8 bases between them.

This clone was detected only once. One end of the junction does not line up with germline, which may come from a read error. The chain combines TRBV5-1 with TRBJ2-5; 8 nucleotides match TRBD1. The CDR3 sequence is 15 residues long. The germline V gene has CDR1 SGHRS and CDR2 YFSETQ. The CDR3 region is CASSSDGQGQKTQYF. The DNA of the CDR3 is TGCGCCAGCAGCTCAGACGGACAGGGCCAAAAGACCCAGTACTTC.

V gene TRBV16 combines with J gene TRBJ1-5; tentatively, D is TRBD1 (5 bases). CDR1 and CDR2 (germline): KGHSY, FQNENV. The ends were cut back, 3 bases at V and 3 bases at J, with 15 bases in the middle. The CDR3 has 16 amino acids. The CDR3 loop is CASSQQGMGNNQPQHF. CDR3 sequence (DNA): TGTGCCAGCAGCCAGCAGGGAATGGGGAACAATCAGCCCCAGCATTTT.

This clone was seen a few times. The rearrangement links TRBV5-4 to TRBJ2-1, with 7 bases matching TRBD1. Germline trimming cut 3 bases from V and 5 bases from J; bases unmatched to any gene: 8. This CDR3 contains 15 residues. Looked up from germline, CDR1 is SGHNT and CDR2 is YYREEE (reference sequence). In nucleotides, the CDR3 is TGTGCCAGCAGCTCTAGACAGGGAGTCGACAATGAGCAGTTCTTC. Its translation: CASSSRQGVDNEQFF.

The V call is TRBV5-1, the J call TRBJ1-1, with TRBD1 identical over 7 bases. Trimming cost V 5 bases and J 5 bases; bases outside gene matches: 12. There are 15 residues in the CDR3. Per the germline V gene, CDR1 is SGHRS and CDR2 is YFSETQ. As DNA, the CDR3 is TGCGCCAGCAGGGGATTCGCCGGGACAGAGACTGAAGCTTTCTTT. Protein: CASRGFAGTETEAFF.

The chain's CDR3 is CASSPLAGGVTDTQYF. DNA of the CDR3: TGTGCCAGCAGTCCCCTGGCGGGGGGGGTCACAGATACGCAGTATTTT. The rearrangement uses TRBV27 and TRBJ2-3, with 9 bases fitting TRBD2. This CDR3 comprises 16 residues. The germline CDR1 and CDR2 sequences are MNHEY and SMNVEV (reference sequence). V trimming: 5 bases; J trimming: 2 bases; junction bases outside the gene matches: 8.

V usage is TRBV7-2 and J usage is TRBJ2-3; the match to TRBD2 covers 8 bases. Germline loops: CDR1 SGHTA, CDR2 FQGNSA. Trimming took 4 bases from V and 0 from J; bases not matched to a gene: 3. The CDR3 consists of 15 residues. This CDR3 is CASSSQRGSTDTQYF. The CDR3 region has the DNA TGTGCCAGCAGCTCCCAGCGGGGGAGCACAGATACGCAGTATTTT.

V usage is TRBV5-1 and J usage is TRBJ2-5, with 10 bases fitting TRBD1. CDR1 is SGHRS and CDR2 is YFSETQ in the germline V gene. This CDR3 is 15 amino acids long. V trimming: 5 bases; J trimming: 5 bases; junction bases outside the gene matches: 9. DNA of the CDR3: TGCGCCAGCAGAAGGACAGGGGGAGGTAGGGAGACCCAGTACTTC. Translating gives CASRRTGGGRETQYF.